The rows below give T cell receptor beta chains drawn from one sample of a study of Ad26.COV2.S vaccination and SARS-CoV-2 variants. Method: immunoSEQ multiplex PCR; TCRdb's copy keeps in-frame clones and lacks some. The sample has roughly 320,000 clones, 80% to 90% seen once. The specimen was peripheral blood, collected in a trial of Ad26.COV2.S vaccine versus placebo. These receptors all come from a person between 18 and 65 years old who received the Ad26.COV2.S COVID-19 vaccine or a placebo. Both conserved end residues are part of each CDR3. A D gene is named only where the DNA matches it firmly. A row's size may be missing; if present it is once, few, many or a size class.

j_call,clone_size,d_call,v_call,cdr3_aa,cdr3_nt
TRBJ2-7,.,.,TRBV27,CASSLGDGYEQYF,TGTGCCAGCAGTTTAGGGGACGGGTACGAGCAGTACTTC
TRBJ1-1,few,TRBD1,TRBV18,CASSPPGGENTEAFF,TGTGCCAGCTCACCCCCAGGGGGGGAGAACACTGAAGCTTTCTTT
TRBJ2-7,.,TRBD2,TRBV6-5,CASSLAGDTYEQYF,TGTGCCAGCAGTTTAGCGGGGGACACCTACGAGCAGTACTTC
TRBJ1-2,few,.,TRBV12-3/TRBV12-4,CASSLPANYGYTF,TGTGCCAGCAGTTTACCAGCTAACTATGGCTACACCTTC
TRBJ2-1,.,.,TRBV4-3,CASSRRGVYNEQFF,TGCGCCAGCAGCCGGCGCGGGGTATACAATGAGCAGTTCTTC
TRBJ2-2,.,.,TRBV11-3,CASSLGRASGELFF,TGTGCCAGCAGCTTGGGCCGGGCGTCCGGGGAGCTGTTTTTT
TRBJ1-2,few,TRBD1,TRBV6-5,CASRTNPTGLDGYTF,TGTGCCAGCAGAACTAACCCGACAGGGTTGGATGGCTACACCTTC
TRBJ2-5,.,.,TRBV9,CASSVAGGGKETQYF,TGTGCCAGCAGCGTAGCCGGGGGCGGGAAAGAGACCCAGTACTTC
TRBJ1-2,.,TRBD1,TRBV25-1,CASRDRGGYTF,TGTGCCAGCCGGGACAGGGGCGGCTACACCTTC
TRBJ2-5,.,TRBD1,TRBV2,CASGGQGARETQYF,TGTGCCAGTGGCGGGCAGGGGGCTAGAGAGACCCAGTACTTC
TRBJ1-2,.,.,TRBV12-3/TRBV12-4,CASVPSRGDGYTF,TGTGCCAGCGTCCCCTCCCGGGGAGATGGCTACACCTTC
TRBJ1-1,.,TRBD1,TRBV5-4,CASSLISGGNTEAFF,TGTGCCAGCAGCTTGATTTCAGGGGGAAACACTGAAGCTTTCTTT
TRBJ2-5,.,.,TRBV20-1,CSARTETQYF,TGCAGTGCTCGAACAGAGACCCAGTACTTC
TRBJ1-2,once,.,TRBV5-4,CASSLGGPGRF,TGTGCCAGCAGCTTGGGCGGACCTGGTCGCTTC
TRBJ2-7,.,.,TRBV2,CASSEWDTRRSEQYF,TGTGCCAGCAGTGAATGGGACACCAGACGGAGCGAGCAGTACTTC
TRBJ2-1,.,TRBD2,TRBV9,CASGRRGVAYNEQFF,TGTGCCAGCGGAAGGCGGGGGGTAGCGTACAATGAGCAGTTCTTC
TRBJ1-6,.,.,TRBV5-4,CASSDGYNSPLHF,TGTGCCAGTTCGGACGGGTATAATTCACCCCTCCACTTT
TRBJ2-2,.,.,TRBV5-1,CASSLAPGAGNTGELFF,TGCGCCAGCAGCTTGGCCCCCGGGGCCGGGAACACCGGGGAGCTGTTTTTT
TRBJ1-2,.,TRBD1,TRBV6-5,CASKGQGGGYTF,TGTGCCAGCAAGGGACAGGGAGGTGGCTACACCTTC
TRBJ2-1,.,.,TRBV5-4,CASSFDLAPEQFF,TGTGCCAGCAGCTTTGATCTAGCGCCTGAGCAGTTCTTC
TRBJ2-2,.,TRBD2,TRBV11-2,CASSLAGGNTGELFF,TGTGCCAGCAGCTTAGCGGGGGGTAACACCGGGGAGCTGTTTTTT
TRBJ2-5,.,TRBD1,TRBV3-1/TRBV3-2,CASSHPDRGKETQYF,TGTGCCAGCAGTCATCCGGACAGGGGAAAAGAGACCCAGTACTTC
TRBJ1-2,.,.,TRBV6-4,CASSVFGGSHGYTF,TGTGCCAGCAGTGTCTTTGGGGGCTCTCATGGCTACACCTTC
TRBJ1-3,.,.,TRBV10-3,CAISEVGRDSGNTIYF,TGTGCCATCAGTGAGGTCGGCAGGGATTCTGGAAACACCATATATTTT
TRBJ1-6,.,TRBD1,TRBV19,CASSRDSSSYNSPLHF,TGTGCCAGTAGTAGGGACAGTAGCTCCTATAATTCACCCCTCCACTTT
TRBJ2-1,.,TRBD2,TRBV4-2,CASSQDWTSGSYNEQFF,TGTGCCAGCAGCCAAGATTGGACTAGCGGCTCCTACAATGAGCAGTTCTTC
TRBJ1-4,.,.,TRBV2,CASKRGSQLKLFF,TGTGCCAGCAAGAGGGGCTCCCAGTTGAAACTGTTTTTT
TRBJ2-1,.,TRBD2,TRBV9,CASSPSGGAFYNEQFF,TGTGCCAGCAGCCCCTCGGGAGGGGCCTTCTACAATGAGCAGTTCTTC
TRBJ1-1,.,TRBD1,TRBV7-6,CASSASDRGQAFF,TGTGCCAGCAGCGCTTCGGACAGGGGGCAAGCTTTCTTT
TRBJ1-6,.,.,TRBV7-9,CASSVSSYNSPLHF,TGTGCCAGCTCAGTAAGCTCCTATAATTCACCCCTCCACTTT
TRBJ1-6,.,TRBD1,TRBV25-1,CASSASGTGVSPLHF,TGTGCCAGCAGTGCGTCCGGGACAGGAGTTTCACCCCTCCACTTT
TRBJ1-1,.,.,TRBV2,CASSEQGRGFF,TGTGCCAGCAGTGAACAGGGGAGGGGTTTCTTT
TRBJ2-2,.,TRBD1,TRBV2,CASRSDRGGSGELFF,TGTGCCAGCAGATCCGACAGGGGAGGTTCCGGGGAGCTGTTTTTT
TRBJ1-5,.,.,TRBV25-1,CASSESGVTGSQPQHF,TGTGCCAGCAGTGAGTCTGGGGTTACAGGGTCTCAGCCCCAGCATTTT
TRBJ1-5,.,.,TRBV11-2,CASSAVSNQPQHF,TGTGCCAGCAGCGCGGTTAGCAATCAGCCCCAGCATTTT
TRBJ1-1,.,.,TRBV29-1,CSVAWRTVEAFF,TGCAGCGTTGCATGGCGGACAGTAGAAGCTTTCTTT
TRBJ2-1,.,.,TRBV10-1,CASSDQNPRSNEQFF,TGCGCCAGCAGTGATCAGAACCCCAGGAGCAATGAGCAGTTCTTC
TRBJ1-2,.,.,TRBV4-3,CASSQVGDPGYTF,TGCGCCAGCAGCCAAGTCGGGGATCCTGGCTACACCTTC
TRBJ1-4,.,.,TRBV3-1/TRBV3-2,CASSTPPGTNEKLFF,TGTGCCAGCAGCACCCCCCCAGGAACTAATGAAAAACTGTTTTTT
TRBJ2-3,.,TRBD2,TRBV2,CASMSSGVNTQYF,TGTGCCAGCATGAGTAGCGGGGTAAATACGCAGTATTTT
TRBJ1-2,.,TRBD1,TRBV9,CASSVDPGTAYGYTF,TGTGCCAGCAGCGTAGATCCCGGGACAGCCTATGGCTACACCTTC
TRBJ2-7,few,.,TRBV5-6,CASRPRDGEYFGQYF,TGTGCCAGCAGACCCCGGGACGGGGAATATTTCGGGCAGTACTTC
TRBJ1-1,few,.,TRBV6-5,CASSPAPRGTEAFF,TGTGCCAGCAGTCCTGCCCCCAGGGGCACTGAAGCTTTCTTT
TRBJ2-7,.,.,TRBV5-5,CASSTPGLAYEQYF,TGTGCCAGCAGCACCCCCGGATTAGCTTACGAGCAGTACTTC
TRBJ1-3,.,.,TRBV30,CAWIGPSRNTIYF,TGTGCCTGGATAGGACCCTCTAGAAACACCATATATTTT
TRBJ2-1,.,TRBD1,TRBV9,CASSARGQGRNNEQFF,TGTGCCAGCAGCGCCAGGGGACAGGGTCGGAACAATGAGCAGTTCTTC
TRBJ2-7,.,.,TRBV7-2,CASSLADRIYEQYF,TGTGCCAGCAGCTTAGCAGACAGGATTTACGAGCAGTACTTC
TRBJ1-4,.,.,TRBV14,CASSQDLTGFREKLFF,TGTGCCAGCAGCCAAGATCTTACGGGGTTCCGGGAAAAACTGTTTTTT